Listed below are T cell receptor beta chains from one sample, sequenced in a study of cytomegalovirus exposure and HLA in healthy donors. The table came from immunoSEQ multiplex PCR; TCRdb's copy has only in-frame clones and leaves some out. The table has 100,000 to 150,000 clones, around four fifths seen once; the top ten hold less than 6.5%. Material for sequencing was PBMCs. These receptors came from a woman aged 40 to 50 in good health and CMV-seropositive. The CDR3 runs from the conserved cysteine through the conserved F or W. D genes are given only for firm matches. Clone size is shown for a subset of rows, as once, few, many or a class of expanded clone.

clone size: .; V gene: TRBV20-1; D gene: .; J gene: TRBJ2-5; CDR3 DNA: TGCAGTGCTCCTCAAGAGACCCAGTACTTC; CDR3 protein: CSAPQETQYF
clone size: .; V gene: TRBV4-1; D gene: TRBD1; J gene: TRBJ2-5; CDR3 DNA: TGCGCCAGCACGCCAGGACAGGGGGTTTACGAGACCCAGTACTTC; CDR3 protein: CASTPGQGVYETQYF
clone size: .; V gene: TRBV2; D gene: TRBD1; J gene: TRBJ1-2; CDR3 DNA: TGTGCCACGGTACAGGGGGGTGTCTACTATGGCTACACCTTC; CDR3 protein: CATVQGGVYYGYTF
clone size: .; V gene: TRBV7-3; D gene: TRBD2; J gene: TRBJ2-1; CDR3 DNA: TGTGCCAGCAGCTCCTGGACTAGCGGGAGGAAATCGGAGCAGTTCTTC; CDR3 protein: CASSSWTSGRKSEQFF
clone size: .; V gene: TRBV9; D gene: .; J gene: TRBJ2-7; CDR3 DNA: TGTGCCAGCAGTGCCATGGTCACGGGTTACGAGCAGTACTTC; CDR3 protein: CASSAMVTGYEQYF
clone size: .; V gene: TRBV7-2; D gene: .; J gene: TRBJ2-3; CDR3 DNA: TGTGCCAGCAGCCAGCCCGCGGGACAGAGCACAGATACGCAGTATTTT; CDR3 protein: CASSQPAGQSTDTQYF
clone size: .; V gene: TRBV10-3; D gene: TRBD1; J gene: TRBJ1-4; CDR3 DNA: TGTGCCATCAGCGGACAGGTTAGGAGTTCAACTAATGAAAAACTGTTTTTT; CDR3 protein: CAISGQVRSSTNEKLFF
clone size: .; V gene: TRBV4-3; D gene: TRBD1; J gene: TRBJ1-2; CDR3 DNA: TGCGCCAGCAGCCAAGGCCGGGACAGGGAATATTACTATGGCTACACCTTC; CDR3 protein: CASSQGRDREYYYGYTF
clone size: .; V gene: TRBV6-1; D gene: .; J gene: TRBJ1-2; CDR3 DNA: TGTGCCAGCAGATCCACCACATCTTGTGGCTACACCTTC; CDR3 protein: CASRSTTSCGYTF
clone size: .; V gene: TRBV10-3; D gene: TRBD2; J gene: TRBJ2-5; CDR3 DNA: TGTGCCATCAGTGAGAGAGGGACTAGCGGGGGTCCCGTAACCCAGTACTTC; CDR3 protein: CAISERGTSGGPVTQYF
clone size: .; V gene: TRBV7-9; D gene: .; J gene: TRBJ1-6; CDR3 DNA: TGTGCCAGCAGCATTCCAGGGGATACTTCACCCCTCCACTTT; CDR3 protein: CASSIPGDTSPLHF
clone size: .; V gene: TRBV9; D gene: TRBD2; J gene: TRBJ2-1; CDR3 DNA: TGTGCCAGCAGCGCCGGTTGGCTAGCGGGAGGCAATGAGCAGTTCTTC; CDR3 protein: CASSAGWLAGGNEQFF
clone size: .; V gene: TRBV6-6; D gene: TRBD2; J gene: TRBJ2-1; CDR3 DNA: TGTGCCAGCACAGTAGCGGGAGCTCGGGAGCAGTTCTTC; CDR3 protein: CASTVAGAREQFF
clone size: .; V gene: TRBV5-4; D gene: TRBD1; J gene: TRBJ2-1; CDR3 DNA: TGTGCCAGCAGCTCCAACCGGGACAGGGGTTGGAATGAGCAGTTCTTC; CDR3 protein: CASSSNRDRGWNEQFF
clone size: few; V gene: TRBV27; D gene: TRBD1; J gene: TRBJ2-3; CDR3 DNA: TGTGCCAGCAGTTTAGGGGCTGGGACAGGGGGCGTGGATACGCAGTATTTT; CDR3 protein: CASSLGAGTGGVDTQYF
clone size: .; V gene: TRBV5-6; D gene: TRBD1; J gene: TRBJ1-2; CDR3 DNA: TGTGCCAGCAGCGTTACAGGGGGCTCTAACTATGGCTACACCTTC; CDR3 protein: CASSVTGGSNYGYTF
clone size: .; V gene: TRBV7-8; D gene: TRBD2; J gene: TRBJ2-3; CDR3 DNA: TGTGCCAGCAGCTTAGAGGATTGGCTAGCGGGAGGGACTAGCACAGATACGCAGTATTTT; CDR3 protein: CASSLEDWLAGGTSTDTQYF
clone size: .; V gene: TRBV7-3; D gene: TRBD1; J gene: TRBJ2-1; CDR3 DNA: TGTGCCAGCAGCTCACTTGGGACAGGGGACAATGAGCAGTTCTTC; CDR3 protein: CASSSLGTGDNEQFF
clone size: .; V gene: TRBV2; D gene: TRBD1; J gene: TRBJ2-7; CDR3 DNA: TGTGCCAGCAACCCCGGGACAGGGTGGGAGCAGTACTTC; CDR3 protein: CASNPGTGWEQYF
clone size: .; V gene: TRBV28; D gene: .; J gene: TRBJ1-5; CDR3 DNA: TGTGCCAGCGGTGGAGCAGATGGGCAGCCCCAGCATTTT; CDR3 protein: CASGGADGQPQHF